These T cell receptor beta chains were read from a single sample in a study of blood T cell repertoires in COVID-19. Assay used: immunoSEQ multiplex PCR; TCRdb lists only in-frame clones, some missing. The sample contains about 140,000 clones, more than 75% of which appear only once. Sample: peripheral blood. All receptors come from a man between 60 and 75 years old who had recovered from COVID-19. The CDR3 runs from the conserved cysteine through the conserved F or W. Fields, in order: D gene, J gene, V gene, CDR3 protein. The D gene is left open where the match is weak.

d_call: TRBD1
j_call: TRBJ2-7
v_call: TRBV5-4
cdr3_aa: CASSPRDREDEQYF

d_call: .
j_call: TRBJ2-1
v_call: TRBV29-1
cdr3_aa: CSVRSGQWGEQFF

d_call: .
j_call: TRBJ1-2
v_call: TRBV6-5
cdr3_aa: CASSKTARGYTF

d_call: TRBD1
j_call: TRBJ2-1
v_call: TRBV6-6
cdr3_aa: CASSWDRDSPYNEQFF

d_call: .
j_call: TRBJ2-7
v_call: TRBV6-5
cdr3_aa: CASSKSKYEQYF

d_call: .
j_call: TRBJ1-6
v_call: TRBV28
cdr3_aa: CASRGGIPPLHF

d_call: TRBD1
j_call: TRBJ2-5
v_call: TRBV11-3
cdr3_aa: CASSLDGTEQETQYF

d_call: .
j_call: TRBJ2-1
v_call: TRBV19
cdr3_aa: CASSMTGGNNEQFF

d_call: TRBD1
j_call: TRBJ1-6
v_call: TRBV7-2
cdr3_aa: CASSLLGQDNSPLHF

d_call: TRBD2
j_call: TRBJ2-5
v_call: TRBV4-2
cdr3_aa: CASSRRTSGGYQETQYF

d_call: TRBD1
j_call: TRBJ2-6
v_call: TRBV18
cdr3_aa: CASSPGTGTLSANVLTF

d_call: TRBD2
j_call: TRBJ2-3
v_call: TRBV4-1
cdr3_aa: CASSQGGWVAGAGDTQYF

d_call: TRBD2
j_call: TRBJ2-3
v_call: TRBV6-2/TRBV6-3
cdr3_aa: CASSSPGLAGPGVDTQYF

d_call: TRBD2
j_call: TRBJ2-1
v_call: TRBV9
cdr3_aa: CASSPQAGGPLFEQFF

d_call: .
j_call: TRBJ1-5
v_call: TRBV2
cdr3_aa: CASDSAAGGNQPQHF

d_call: TRBD1
j_call: TRBJ1-1
v_call: TRBV5-1
cdr3_aa: CASRPQTGMNTEAFF

d_call: .
j_call: TRBJ2-4
v_call: TRBV27
cdr3_aa: CASSPPTALAKNIQYF

d_call: .
j_call: TRBJ1-1
v_call: TRBV4-2
cdr3_aa: CASSQDRRGATEAFF

d_call: .
j_call: TRBJ1-6
v_call: TRBV27
cdr3_aa: CASSLSVFDRNSPLHF

d_call: .
j_call: TRBJ2-7
v_call: TRBV30
cdr3_aa: CAWSYGSSYEQYF

d_call: .
j_call: TRBJ1-1
v_call: TRBV5-6
cdr3_aa: CASSFSTEAFF

d_call: TRBD1
j_call: TRBJ2-6
v_call: TRBV7-2
cdr3_aa: CASSLMGQGSAGANVLTF

d_call: .
j_call: TRBJ1-5
v_call: TRBV11-2
cdr3_aa: CASSLRGFSNQPQHF

d_call: TRBD1
j_call: TRBJ1-6
v_call: TRBV4-3
cdr3_aa: CASSQDGQGHSPLHF

d_call: .
j_call: TRBJ1-6
v_call: TRBV6-5
cdr3_aa: CASTGTRDGSSPLHF

d_call: .
j_call: TRBJ1-5
v_call: TRBV25-1
cdr3_aa: CASSWGDNQPQHF

d_call: .
j_call: TRBJ2-5
v_call: TRBV7-8
cdr3_aa: CASSLRLQETQYF

d_call: TRBD2
j_call: TRBJ2-1
v_call: TRBV30
cdr3_aa: CAWSPSGRVYNEQFF

d_call: TRBD2
j_call: TRBJ2-5
v_call: TRBV19
cdr3_aa: CASSIDPSGGQETQYF

d_call: TRBD2
j_call: TRBJ2-7
v_call: TRBV23-1
cdr3_aa: CARARGRSGSYEQYF

d_call: .
j_call: TRBJ2-7
v_call: TRBV7-2
cdr3_aa: CASSLQGTREQYF

d_call: TRBD2
j_call: TRBJ2-2
v_call: TRBV24-1
cdr3_aa: CATSDPGLASITGELFF

d_call: .
j_call: TRBJ1-6
v_call: TRBV7-2
cdr3_aa: CASTLPLGSGSPLHF

d_call: .
j_call: TRBJ1-1
v_call: TRBV6-5
cdr3_aa: CASSYSGTTEAFF

d_call: .
j_call: TRBJ2-3
v_call: TRBV7-9
cdr3_aa: CASSFWPNADTQYF

d_call: .
j_call: TRBJ1-4
v_call: TRBV6-5
cdr3_aa: CASPRGIELFF

d_call: TRBD1
j_call: TRBJ2-2
v_call: TRBV11-2
cdr3_aa: CASSSDRGHWAGELFF

d_call: .
j_call: TRBJ2-3
v_call: TRBV15
cdr3_aa: CATRREDTQYF

d_call: .
j_call: TRBJ2-7
v_call: TRBV5-1
cdr3_aa: CASSLSYMSAGEQYF

d_call: .
j_call: TRBJ2-2
v_call: TRBV9
cdr3_aa: CASSVATGATGELFF

d_call: TRBD1
j_call: TRBJ1-1
v_call: TRBV19
cdr3_aa: CASSPTQGKGTEAFF

d_call: TRBD1
j_call: TRBJ1-1
v_call: TRBV27
cdr3_aa: CASSFQGVTEAFF